This note documents a single TCR beta chain sequence. This clonotype was counted only a few times. Its antigen has not been determined. No qualities accompany the bases; no much larger clone lies one base away. Full-length TCR variable regions were amplified by 5' RACE PCR with constant-region reverse primers, followed by semi-nested PCR with Nested Universal Primer A. The ReliaPrep RNA Cell Miniprep System was used to extract total RNA, which was then reverse transcribed into 5'RACE-ready cDNA with the SMARTer RACE 5'/3' Kit. An Illumina MiSeq was used to sequence the full-length TCR alpha and beta libraries, which had been barcoded with multiplex adaptors. The source study handled its data this way. Sequencing data were pooled across the five patients for each of nine subset-tissue groups and compared by unsupervised clustering of TCR gene usage. Repertoire similarity was calculated with the Morisita-Horn index, weighting shared sequences by their contribution to each repertoire. TCRdb trimmed public reads at Q25 via fastp, called clones via MiXCR and kept in-frame beta chains. Rows are combined by CDR3 protein, so each entry shows the most common genes and DNA. The V and J calls follow TCRdb's processing rather than the paper's. The sample data list some 62,000 distinct CDR3 sequences, and around 30% of these were observed just once. Clones ranked in the top ten supply about 2.5% of the sample.

CDR3 length: 13 amino acids, cysteine to phenylalanine. Only CDR3 DNA remains: 39 bases, in frame from the first base. V is cut by 4 bases and J by 2 bases, and the space between the germline ends is 7 bases. These data belong to a study (dated by TCRdb to the mid-2010s). Broadly, across the study: The study examined whether tumor-infiltrating Tregs in breast cancer are drawn from blood Tregs or arise in situ by conversion from other CD4+ T cell subsets. General conclusions and limits of the study: The larger-cohort validation was restricted to a single TCR beta V-J rearrangement rather than whole repertoires. Tumor memory CD4+ T cell TCR gene usage was found to cluster with blood and lymph node memory CD4+ cells and with lymph node naive CD4+ cells. The greatest overlap of tumor-infiltrating Treg TCR alpha and beta sequences was with tumor naive CD4+ T cells, followed next by blood naive CD4+ T cells.

Naive CD4+ T cells were purified with the Miltenyi Naive CD4+ T Cell Isolation kit, with Tregs depleted using CD25 microbeads. Tregs, naive and memory CD4+ T cells from tumor, blood and ipsilateral draining lymph nodes of a handful of breast cancer patients underwent full-length TCR alpha and beta sequencing. Tumor tissue and lymph nodes from ipsilateral axillary dissection were perfused with PBS, minced and digested with collagenase I and hyaluronidase. Sorted cell populations were confirmed by FACS to exceed 90% purity. Material for sequencing was tumor-infiltrating naive CD4+ T cells sorted from the breast tumor. The cell subset or site tag for this specimen amounts to: naive CD4+ T cells, CD4+CD45RA+CD25-. Recombination linked TRBV12-3 or TRBV12-4 to TRBJ2-3; the D gene assignment is ambiguous. The clonotype comes from a female donor with breast cancer. This receptor has the CDR3 CASSSLTTDTQYF. The DNA reads TGTGCCAGCAGTTCCCTTACCACAGATACGCAGTATTTT.